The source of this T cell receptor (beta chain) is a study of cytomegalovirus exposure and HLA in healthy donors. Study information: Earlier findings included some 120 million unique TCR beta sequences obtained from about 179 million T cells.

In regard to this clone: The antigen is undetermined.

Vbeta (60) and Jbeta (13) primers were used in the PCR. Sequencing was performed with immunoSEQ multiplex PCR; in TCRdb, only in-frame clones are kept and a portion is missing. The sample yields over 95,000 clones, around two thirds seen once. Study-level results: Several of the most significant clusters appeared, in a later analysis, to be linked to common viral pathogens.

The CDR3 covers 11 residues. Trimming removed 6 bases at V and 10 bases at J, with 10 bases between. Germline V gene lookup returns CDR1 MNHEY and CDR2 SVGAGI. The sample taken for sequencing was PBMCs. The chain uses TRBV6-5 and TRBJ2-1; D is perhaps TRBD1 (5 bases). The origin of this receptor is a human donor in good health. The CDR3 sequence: CASSSDTEQFF. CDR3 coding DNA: TGTGCCAGCAGCTCGGACACCGAGCAGTTCTTC.